The 14 T cell receptor beta chains reported below all come from one sample, sequenced in a study of blood T cell repertoires in COVID-19. The assay was immunoSEQ multiplex PCR, and TCRdb's table has in-frame clones only and misses some. This table has 490,000 or so clones, approximately 91% appearing once. Sequenced sample: PBMCs or T cells enriched from blood (not recorded which). These TCRs come from a woman aged 55-70 years who had recovered from COVID-19.

This chain links TRBV4-1 with TRBJ1-6; 9 bases fit TRBD1. This CDR3 has 21 amino acids. Germline V CDR1 and CDR2: MGHRA, YSYEKL. V trimming: 1 base; J trimming: 6 bases; junction bases outside the gene matches: 19. CDR3 coding DNA: TGCGCCAGCAGCCAAGTATACGGGGGGACAGGGAAGTTCGTTGGTAATTCACCCCTCCACTTT. Protein sequence: CASSQVYGGTGKFVGNSPLHF.

The chain recombines TRBV3-1 (or the pseudogene TRBV3-2) with TRBJ2-2, with D possibly being TRBD2 (5 bases). The CDR3 is made up of 18 amino acids. V lost 1 base to trimming and J lost 6 bases, with 21 bases between them. Germline CDR1 reads LGHDT; CDR2 reads YNNKEL (reference sequence). CDR3 region: CASSQVGLDLTRAGELFF. The CDR3 coding sequence is TGTGCCAGCAGCCAAGTGGGCCTTGACCTAACGAGGGCCGGGGAGCTGTTTTTT.

CDR3 sequence (DNA): TGTGCCAGCAGAATGCGGGGGTCCAATCAGCCCCAGCATTTT. As protein: CASRMRGSNQPQHF. The chain employs TRBV27 and TRBJ1-5, with a possible D match to TRBD1 (5 bases). V was cut by 6 bases and J by 3 bases, with 12 bases left in between. Germline V CDR1 and CDR2: MNHEY, SMNVEV (reference sequence). This CDR3 is built from 14 residues.

This chain uses TRBV6-4 with TRBJ1-1, with TRBD1 matching over 9 bases. In germline, CDR1 is MRHNA, CDR2 SNTAGT. The trim removed 6 bases at V and 5 bases at J, leaving 10 bases unmatched. The CDR3 runs to 15 residues. The CDR3 DNA reads TGTGCCAGCAGCCCGGGACAGGGAAGATGGACTGAAGCTTTCTTT. It translates to CASSPGQGRWTEAFF.

The chain employs TRBV28 and TRBJ1-5; tentatively, D is TRBD1 (5 bases). With 4 bases removed from V and 1 base from J, the gap between germline ends came to 14 bases. There are 16 residues in the CDR3. The germline CDR1 and CDR2 sequences are MDHEN and SYDVKM. This CDR3 is CASSYQGSLSNQPQHF. DNA of the CDR3: TGTGCCAGCAGTTATCAGGGATCCCTCAGCAATCAGCCCCAGCATTTT.

This rearrangement joins TRBV27 to TRBJ2-7; D may be TRBD1 (6 bases). This CDR3 region has 15 residues. Germline CDR1 and CDR2: MNHEY and SMNVEV (reference sequence). Trimming took off 6 bases at V and 2 bases at J, with 17 bases between the two ends. CDR3 bases: TGTGCCAGCAGCCCACAGGGAGTGCGGCCCTACGAGCAGTACGTC. Translation gives CASSPQGVRPYEQYV.

This clone was picked up a small number of times. The rearrangement uses TRBV2 and TRBJ2-2; 11 bases are shared with TRBD2. J lost 4 bases, V lost 10 bases, and 2 bases had no gene match. Germline V gene data show CDR1 as SNHLY and CDR2 as FYNNEI. This CDR3 contains 13 residues. The DNA for the CDR3 is TGTGCCACCCTAGCGGGGGGCACCGGGGAGCTGTTTTTT. Protein product: CATLAGGTGELFF.

On this clone: The sample has other DNA sequences that encode this CDR3 too. This sequence joins TRBV6-5 and TRBJ2-7; 8 bases fit TRBD1. Germline V CDR1 and CDR2: MNHEY, SVGAGI. This CDR3 is 14 amino acids long. J was trimmed by 7 bases and V by 0 bases; bases with no gene match: 5. In nucleotides, the CDR3 is TGTGCCAGCAGTTACTCAGACAGGGGCGGTGAGCAGTACTTC. This gives the protein CASSYSDRGGEQYF.

This chain joins TRBV19 and TRBJ1-3; D unresolved. Germline V CDR1 and CDR2: LNHDA, SQIVND (reference sequence). V lost 6 bases to trimming and J lost 4 bases, with 13 bases between them. The CDR3 extends over 14 amino acids. The CDR3, as DNA: TGTGCCAGTAGGACGGACTTGGCAGGAAACACCATATATTTT. Its translation is CASRTDLAGNTIYF.

V gene TRBV7-9 combines with J gene TRBJ2-7; 7 bases agree with TRBD1. Germline V CDR1 and CDR2: SEHNR, FQNEAQ (reference sequence). The CDR3 has 15 residues. V lost 0 bases to trimming and J lost 7 bases; unmatched junction nucleotides: 9. CDR3 DNA sequence: TGTGCCAGCAGCTTAGCGTGGCAGGGGGTTGGGGAGCAGTACTTC. It is translated as CASSLAWQGVGEQYF.

V and J are TRBV2 and TRBJ2-1; D is ambiguous. Germline lookup yields CDR1 SNHLY and CDR2 FYNNEI. V was cut by 5 bases and J by 6 bases, with 8 bases left in between. This CDR3 is built from 12 residues. The CDR3 coding sequence is TGTGCCAGCAGTCGCCAGGCCAATGAGCAGTTCTTC. Its protein product is CASSRQANEQFF. Full variable domain (rest looked up from reference TRBV2 and TRBJ2-1): EPEVTQTPSHQVTQMGQEVILRCVPISNHLYFYWYRQILGQKVEFLVSFYNNEISEKSEIFDDQFSVERPDGSNFTLKIRSTKLEDSAMYFCASSRQANEQFFGPGTRLTVL.

In this sample, this clone turned up once. CDR3 protein: CASSVSPLGGINNEQFF. CDR3 DNA sequence: TGTGCCAGCAGTGTCTCACCTTTGGGCGGGATAAACAATGAGCAGTTCTTC. The chain links TRBV6-4 to TRBJ2-1; tentative D call: TRBD2 (6 bases). There are 17 residues in the CDR3. Trimming left V 4 bases short and J 5 bases short, with 21 bases between. CDR1 MRHNA and CDR2 SNTAGT come from the germline V gene.

The CDR3 reads CASSQDATTTDTQYF. CDR3 DNA: TGTGCCAGCAGCCAAGACGCCACGACTACAGATACGCAGTATTTT. V gene TRBV4-2 combines with J gene TRBJ2-3; D unresolved. The germline gives CDR1 LGHNA, CDR2 YNFKEQ. Trimming stripped 0 bases from V and 3 bases from J, with 10 bases between. This CDR3 has 15 residues.

The chain has TRBV4-1 and TRBJ2-7; 7 bases match TRBD2. This CDR3 region has 15 residues. Germline CDR1 is MGHRA and CDR2 is YSYEKL. J was trimmed by 6 bases and V by 0 bases; bases with no gene match: 8. The chain's CDR3 is CASSQEGGSRGEQYF. In DNA, the CDR3 is TGCGCCAGCAGCCAAGAGGGGGGGAGTCGAGGCGAGCAGTACTTC.